Below, 18 T cell receptor beta chains from the same sample are listed, as sequenced in a study of blood T cell repertoires in COVID-19. Using immunoSEQ multiplex PCR, the repertoire was profiled, and TCRdb retains in-frame clones only, with some absent. The data hold about 120,000 clones, with 70% to 75% observed a single time. Sequences were obtained from peripheral blood. These receptors originate from a man aged 60 to 69 with acute or convalescent COVID-19.

The table lists this clone with a few counts. This rearrangement joins TRBV27 to TRBJ2-4, with D uncertain. The CDR3 totals 14 residues. Germline CDR1 MNHEY, CDR2 SMNVEV (reference sequence). V was shortened by 4 bases and J by 5 bases, with 12 bases between the two germline ends. The CDR3 loop reads CASSSMTPENIQYF. CDR3 nucleotide sequence: TGTGCCAGCAGTTCGATGACACCTGAAAACATTCAGTACTTC.

The V gene is TRBV27, the J gene TRBJ1-1; possibly TRBD1 for D (6 bases). Germline V gene data show CDR1 as MNHEY and CDR2 as SMNVEV (reference sequence). This CDR3 is built from 16 residues. Deletions cut 4 bases from V and 6 bases from J, with 21 bases between. The CDR3 coding sequence is TGTGCCAGCAGTTGGGGAGGGCCGGGGGGCAGGTCTGAAGCTTTCTTT. As protein: CASSWGGPGGRSEAFF.

The V and J genes are TRBV24-1 and TRBJ2-1; the match to TRBD1 covers 10 bases. V gave up 4 bases and J gave up 9 bases; unmatched junction bases: 5. Germline V gene data show CDR1 as KGHDR and CDR2 as SFDVKD. The CDR3 runs to 14 residues. The CDR3 region is CATSEGWDRGEQFF. The CDR3 coding sequence is TGTGCCACCAGTGAAGGGTGGGACAGGGGTGAGCAGTTCTTC.

CDR3 amino acids: CASSFRIGTGELFF. The CDR3 region has the DNA TGCGCCAGCAGCTTTAGAATCGGGACCGGGGAGCTGTTTTTT. This sequence joins TRBV5-1 and TRBJ2-2; D is ambiguous. Germline V gene data show CDR1 as SGHRS and CDR2 as YFSETQ. Trimming shortened V by 2 bases and J by 5 bases, and 10 bases separated the two germline ends. The CDR3 is made up of 14 amino acids.

This clone was counted between two and nine times. The chain uses TRBV10-3 and TRBJ2-1; D not certain. Germline V gene lookup returns CDR1 ENHRY and CDR2 SYGVKD. The CDR3 extends over 12 amino acids. Trimming removed 10 bases at V and 8 bases at J, with 15 bases between. The CDR3 is CATGSRGDEQFF. CDR3 DNA sequence: TGTGCCACCGGAAGCCGCGGTGATGAGCAGTTCTTC.

The chain links TRBV5-1 to TRBJ1-4, with 8 bases lining up with TRBD1. The J segment lost 5 bases and the V segment lost 4 bases, leaving 4 bases of the junction unmatched. The CDR3 extends over 14 amino acids. Looked up from germline, CDR1 is SGHRS and CDR2 is YFSETQ. For the CDR3, the DNA is TGCGCCAGCAGCCCGACAGGGGTGAATGAAAAACTGTTTTTT. Its translation is CASSPTGVNEKLFF.

This clone was recorded only once. The chain links TRBV24-1 to TRBJ2-1; D unresolved. Trimming shortened V by 7 bases and J by 7 bases, and 7 bases separated the two germline ends. The CDR3 spans 11 residues. Germline V CDR1 and CDR2: KGHDR, SFDVKD. CDR3 loop: CATSMLNEQFF. The CDR3 nucleotides read TGTGCCACCAGCATGTTGAATGAGCAGTTCTTC.

This chain links TRBV2 with TRBJ1-5; D unclear. This CDR3 has 16 amino acids. Germline values: CDR1 SNHLY, CDR2 FYNNEI. V was cut by 1 base and J by 7 bases, with 17 bases left in between. For the CDR3, the DNA is TGTGCCAGCAGTGAAGTTAACCCGAGGGTCGGGCAGCCCCAGCATTTT. Its protein is CASSEVNPRVGQPQHF.

This sequence joins TRBV7-2 and TRBJ2-3; 9 nucleotides match TRBD2. V trimming: 1 base; J trimming: 5 bases; junction bases outside the gene matches: 7. The germline V gene encodes CDR1 SGHTA and CDR2 FQGNSA. The CDR3 runs to 16 residues. CDR3 bases: TGTGCCAGCAGCTTAGTTGCGGGGGGGCCTGGAGATACGCAGTATTTT. This codes for CASSLVAGGPGDTQYF.

The chain employs TRBV4-2 and TRBJ2-7; D possibly corresponds to TRBD1 (5 bases). The CDR3 sequence is 14 residues long. Germline V gene data show CDR1 as LGHNA and CDR2 as YNFKEQ. V was cut by 0 bases and J by 0 bases, with 6 bases left in between. CDR3 sequence reads: CASSQEDSSYEQYF. The CDR3 DNA reads as TGTGCCAGCAGCCAAGAAGACAGCTCCTACGAGCAGTACTTC.

This clone has only a few counts. This chain uses TRBV3-1 (or the pseudogene TRBV3-2) with TRBJ1-1; D not resolved. CDR1 is LGHDT and CDR2 is YNNKEL in the germline V gene (reference sequence). There are 14 residues in the CDR3. V was shortened by 8 bases and J by 5 bases, with 18 bases between the two germline ends. CDR3 coding DNA: TGTGCCAGCTCCCGAGCGGGGAAGGGTACTGAAGCTTTCTTT. Its protein is CASSRAGKGTEAFF.

The chain employs TRBV4-1 and TRBJ2-1; 7 nucleotides align to TRBD1. The CDR3 sequence is 15 residues long. Trimming cost V 5 bases and J 7 bases; bases outside gene matches: 11. From germline, CDR1 is MGHRA and CDR2 YSYEKL. The CDR3 DNA follows: TGCGCCAGCAGCGACGACAGGGCCCGGACTAATGAGCAGTTCTTC. Residues: CASSDDRARTNEQFF.

The J gene is TRBJ1-6, the V gene TRBV5-6; D not resolved. V was trimmed by 2 bases and J by 7 bases, leaving 13 bases between them. The CDR3 runs to 15 residues. The germline gives CDR1 SGHDT, CDR2 YYEEEE. The CDR3 reads CASSLRVSGNSPLHF. The CDR3 DNA follows: TGTGCCAGCAGCTTAAGGGTTTCGGGGAATTCACCCCTCCACTTT.

The CDR3 sequence is CASSLGGQDYGYTF. DNA for the CDR3: TGTGCCAGCAGTTTGGGGGGGCAAGACTATGGCTACACCTTC. The genes are TRBV28 and TRBJ1-2; weak D call: TRBD1 (6 bases). CDR1 and CDR2 from the germline V gene are MDHEN and SYDVKM. The CDR3 loop spans 14 amino acids. The ends were cut back, 3 bases at V and 3 bases at J, with 11 bases in the middle.

V gene TRBV6-5 combines with J gene TRBJ2-6; D uncertain. V dropped 6 bases and J dropped 0 bases, with 9 bases sitting between them. The CDR3 covers 15 residues. CDR1 MNHEY and CDR2 SVGAGI come from the germline V gene. CDR3 coding DNA: TGTGCCAGCAGCGCCTCGAGCTCTGGGGCCAACGTCCTGACTTTC. Protein sequence: CASSASSSGANVLTF.

CDR3 region: CASSEGQVPYSNQPQHF. CDR3 coding DNA: TGTGCCAGCAGTGAGGGGCAGGTTCCCTATAGCAATCAGCCCCAGCATTTT. The genes are TRBV2 and TRBJ1-5, with a tentative D call TRBD1 (5 bases). V lost 3 bases to trimming and J lost 0 bases, with 15 bases between them. The CDR3 sequence is 17 residues long. In germline, CDR1 is SNHLY, CDR2 FYNNEI.

The chain recombines TRBV19 with TRBJ2-4, with unresolved D. The CDR3 loop spans 16 amino acids. The V and J ends lost 4 bases and 0 bases respectively, with 13 bases between them. CDR1 is LNHDA and CDR2 is SQIVND in the germline V gene (reference sequence). CDR3 sequence (DNA): TGTGCCAGTAGTAGCGGTCCTGCGGCAGCCAAAAACATTCAGTACTTC. Residues: CASSSGPAAAKNIQYF.

The chain carries TRBV19 and TRBJ2-3; 7 nucleotides align to TRBD1. CDR1 and CDR2 (germline): LNHDA, SQIVND (reference sequence). CDR3 length: 12 amino acids. The junction had 7 bases not matched to a gene; V was cut back by 10 bases and J by 6 bases. The CDR3 spells CATRQGGDTQYF. The CDR3 nucleotides are TGTGCCACTAGACAGGGTGGGGATACGCAGTATTTT.